This TCR beta chain appears in the sequencing data of a study of cytomegalovirus exposure and HLA in healthy donors. This clone turned up a few times. What it binds is not known. The study ran its PCR with 60 Vbeta and 13 Jbeta primers. Profiled with immunoSEQ multiplex PCR; TCRdb holds only in-frame clones, not every one. Found here are approximately 110,000 clones, around 15% of them singletons; the top ten hold around 0.86%. Findings of the study overall: Later analysis reportedly placed an Asian-associated ancestry cluster below the roughly 680-donor mean in N-insertions. In an earlier analysis, productive rearrangement rates for most beta V segments clustered near 87% or 30%.

J lost 7 bases, V lost 4 bases, and 14 bases had no gene match. The CDR3 is made up of 16 amino acids. Looked up from germline, CDR1 is SGHDT and CDR2 is YYEEEE. The sequence derives from a female donor in good health and CMV-seronegative. The rearrangement joins TRBV5-6 to TRBJ2-1; 7 bases agree with TRBD2. The sample taken for sequencing was PBMCs. The chain's CDR3 is CASSPLGGEVENEQFF. CDR3 in DNA: TGTGCCAGCAGCCCTTTGGGAGGGGAAGTTGAAAATGAGCAGTTCTTC.